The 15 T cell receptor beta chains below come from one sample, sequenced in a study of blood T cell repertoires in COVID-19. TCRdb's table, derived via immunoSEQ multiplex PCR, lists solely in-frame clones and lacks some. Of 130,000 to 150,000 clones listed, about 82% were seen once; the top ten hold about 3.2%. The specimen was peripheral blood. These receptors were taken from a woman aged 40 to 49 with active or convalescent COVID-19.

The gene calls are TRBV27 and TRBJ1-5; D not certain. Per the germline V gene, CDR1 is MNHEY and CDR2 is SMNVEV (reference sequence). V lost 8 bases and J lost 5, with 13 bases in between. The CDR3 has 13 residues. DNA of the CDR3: TGTGCCAGCCAGGTTACAGCCCATCAGCCCCAGCATTTT. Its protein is CASQVTAHQPQHF.

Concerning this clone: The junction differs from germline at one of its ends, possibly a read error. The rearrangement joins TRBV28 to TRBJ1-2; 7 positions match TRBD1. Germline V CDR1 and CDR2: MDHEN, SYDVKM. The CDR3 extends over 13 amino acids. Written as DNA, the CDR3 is TGTGCCAGCATTTTAGGTCCAGGGGGAAGCTACACCTTC. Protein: CASILGPGGSYTF.

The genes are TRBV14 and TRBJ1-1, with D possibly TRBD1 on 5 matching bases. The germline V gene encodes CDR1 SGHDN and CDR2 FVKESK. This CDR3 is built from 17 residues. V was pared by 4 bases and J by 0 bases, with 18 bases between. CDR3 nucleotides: TGTGCCAGCAGCCGACCACCCCGACAGAGAATGAACACTGAAGCTTTCTTT. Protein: CASSRPPRQRMNTEAFF.

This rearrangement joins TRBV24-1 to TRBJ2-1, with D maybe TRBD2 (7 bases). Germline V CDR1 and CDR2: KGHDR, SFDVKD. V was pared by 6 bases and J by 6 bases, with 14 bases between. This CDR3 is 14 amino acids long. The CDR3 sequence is CATSPAGAGNEQFF. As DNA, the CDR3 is TGTGCCACCAGTCCGGCGGGGGCCGGCAATGAGCAGTTCTTC.

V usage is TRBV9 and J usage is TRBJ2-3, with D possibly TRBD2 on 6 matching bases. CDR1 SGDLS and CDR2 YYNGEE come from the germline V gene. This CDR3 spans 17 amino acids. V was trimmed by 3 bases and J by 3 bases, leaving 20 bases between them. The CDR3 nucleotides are TGTGCCAGCAGCGCCAGTCATGGCGGGGCCCCGACAGATACGCAGTATTTT. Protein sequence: CASSASHGGAPTDTQYF.

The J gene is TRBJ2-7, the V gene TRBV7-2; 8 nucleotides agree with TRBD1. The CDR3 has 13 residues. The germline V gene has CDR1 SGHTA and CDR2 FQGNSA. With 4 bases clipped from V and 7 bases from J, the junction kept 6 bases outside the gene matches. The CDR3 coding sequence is TGTGCCAGCAGCTCAGGGACAGGATGGGAGCAGTACTTC. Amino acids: CASSSGTGWEQYF.

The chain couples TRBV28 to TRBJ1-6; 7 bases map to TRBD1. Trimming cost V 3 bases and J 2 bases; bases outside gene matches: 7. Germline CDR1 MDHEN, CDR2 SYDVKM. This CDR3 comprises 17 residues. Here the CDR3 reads CASSFEGAPTYNSPLHF. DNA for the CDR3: TGTGCCAGCAGTTTTGAGGGGGCGCCGACCTATAATTCACCCCTCCACTTT.

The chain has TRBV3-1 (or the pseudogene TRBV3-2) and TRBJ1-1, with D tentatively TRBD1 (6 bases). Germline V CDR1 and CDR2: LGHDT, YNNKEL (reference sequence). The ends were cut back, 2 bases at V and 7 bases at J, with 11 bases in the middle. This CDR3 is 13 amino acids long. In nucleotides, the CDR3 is TGTGCCAGCAGCCAACTGACAGGCCTTGAAGCTTTCTTT. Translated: CASSQLTGLEAFF.

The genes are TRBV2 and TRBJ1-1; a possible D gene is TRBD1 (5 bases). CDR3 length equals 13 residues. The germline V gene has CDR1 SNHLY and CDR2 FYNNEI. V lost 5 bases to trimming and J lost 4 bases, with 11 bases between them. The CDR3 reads CASSRGWGTEAFF. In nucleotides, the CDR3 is TGTGCCAGCAGTCGGGGGTGGGGCACTGAAGCTTTCTTT.

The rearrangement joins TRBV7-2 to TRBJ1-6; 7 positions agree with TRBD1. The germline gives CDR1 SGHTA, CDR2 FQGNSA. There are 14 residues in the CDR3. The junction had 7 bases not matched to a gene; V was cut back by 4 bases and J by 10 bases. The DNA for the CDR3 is TGTGCCAGCAGCTACCCCACAGGGGTATCACCCCTCCACTTT. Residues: CASSYPTGVSPLHF.

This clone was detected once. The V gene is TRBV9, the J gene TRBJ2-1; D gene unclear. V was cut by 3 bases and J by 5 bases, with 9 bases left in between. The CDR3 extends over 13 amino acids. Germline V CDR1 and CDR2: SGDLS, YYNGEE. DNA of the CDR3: TGTGCCAGCAGCGCGCGGAGTCACAATGAGCAGTTCTTC. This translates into CASSARSHNEQFF.

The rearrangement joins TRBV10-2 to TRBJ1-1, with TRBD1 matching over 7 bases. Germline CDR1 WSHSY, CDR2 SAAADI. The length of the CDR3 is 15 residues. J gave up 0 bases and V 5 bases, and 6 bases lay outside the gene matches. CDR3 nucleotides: TGCGCCAGCAGTTATCGACAGGGCCTGAACACTGAAGCTTTCTTT. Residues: CASSYRQGLNTEAFF.

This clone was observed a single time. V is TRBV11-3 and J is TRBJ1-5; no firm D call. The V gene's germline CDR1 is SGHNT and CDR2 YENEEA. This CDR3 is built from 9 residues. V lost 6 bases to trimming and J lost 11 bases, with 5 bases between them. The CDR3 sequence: CASRSAQHF. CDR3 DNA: TGTGCCAGCAGGAGTGCCCAGCATTTT.

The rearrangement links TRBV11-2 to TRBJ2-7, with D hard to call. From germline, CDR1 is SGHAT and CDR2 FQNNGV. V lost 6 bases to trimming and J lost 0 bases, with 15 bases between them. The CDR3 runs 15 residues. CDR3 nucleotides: TGTGCCAGCAGTTTCAGCATCTCTAGCTCCTACGAGCAGTACTTC. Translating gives CASSFSISSSYEQYF.

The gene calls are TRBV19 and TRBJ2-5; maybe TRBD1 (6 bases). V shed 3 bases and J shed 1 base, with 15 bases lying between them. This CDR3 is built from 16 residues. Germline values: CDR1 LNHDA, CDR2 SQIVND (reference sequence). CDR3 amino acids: CASSMTAGAPQETQYF. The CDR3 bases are TGTGCCAGTAGTATGACCGCAGGGGCCCCCCAAGAGACCCAGTACTTC. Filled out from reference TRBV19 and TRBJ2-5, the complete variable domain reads DGGITQSPKYLFRKEGQNVTLSCEQNLNHDAMYWYRQDPGQGLRLIYYSQIVNDFQKGDIAEGYSVSREKKESFPLTVTSAQKNPTAFYLCASSMTAGAPQETQYFGPGTRLLVL.